The rows below give T cell receptor beta chains drawn from one sample of a study of shared T cell receptors in the human thymus. TCRdb's copy holds only in-frame clones and misses some; the assay was immunoSEQ multiplex PCR. The sample carries about 380,000 clones, 95% recorded once. The sample consisted of thymocytes. The receptors were sampled from a human donor. Each CDR3 is given with its conserved first and last residue. A D gene is named only where the DNA matches it firmly. Size is stated for part of the rows, as once, few or many counts, or as a class when the clone is expanded.

j_call: TRBJ2-5; clone_size: NA; d_call: TRBD1; v_call: TRBV10-2; cdr3_aa: CASSEGTGEEETQYF; cdr3_nt: TGCGCCAGCAGTGAAGGGACAGGGGAGGAGGAGACCCAGTACTTC
j_call: TRBJ2-1; clone_size: NA; d_call: NA; v_call: TRBV28; cdr3_aa: CASSRGMNSYNEQFF; cdr3_nt: TGTGCCAGCTCCCGAGGGATGAACTCCTACAATGAGCAGTTCTTC
j_call: TRBJ1-2; clone_size: NA; d_call: NA; v_call: TRBV11-2; cdr3_aa: CASSLGASKGRLDGYTF; cdr3_nt: TGTGCCAGCAGCTTAGGGGCCTCTAAGGGACGGCTGGATGGCTACACCTTC
j_call: TRBJ2-2; clone_size: NA; d_call: TRBD2; v_call: TRBV19; cdr3_aa: CASSHNGASGRAWNTGELFF; cdr3_nt: TGTGCCAGTAGCCACAACGGGGCTAGCGGGAGGGCCTGGAACACCGGGGAGCTGTTTTTT
j_call: TRBJ2-5; clone_size: NA; d_call: NA; v_call: TRBV5-6; cdr3_aa: CASSLANRSHQETQYF; cdr3_nt: TGTGCCAGCAGCTTGGCCAACAGGAGCCACCAAGAGACCCAGTACTTC
j_call: TRBJ2-2; clone_size: NA; d_call: TRBD2; v_call: TRBV7-8; cdr3_aa: CASSSRIAGSNTGELFF; cdr3_nt: TGTGCCAGCAGCTCTCGAATAGCGGGATCGAACACCGGGGAGCTGTTTTTT
j_call: TRBJ2-4; clone_size: NA; d_call: NA; v_call: TRBV11-3; cdr3_aa: CASSLTSTLAKNIQYF; cdr3_nt: TGTGCCAGCAGCTTAACGTCTACTCTAGCCAAAAACATTCAGTACTTC
j_call: TRBJ2-1; clone_size: NA; d_call: TRBD2; v_call: TRBV5-5; cdr3_aa: CASSLAGGRCNEQFF; cdr3_nt: TGTGCCAGCAGCTTGGCGGGAGGTAGGTGCAATGAGCAGTTCTTC
j_call: TRBJ2-2; clone_size: NA; d_call: NA; v_call: TRBV28; cdr3_aa: CASSFATGELFF; cdr3_nt: TGTGCCAGCAGTTTTGCCACCGGGGAGCTGTTTTTT
j_call: TRBJ1-1; clone_size: few; d_call: NA; v_call: TRBV27; cdr3_aa: CASGPGKGLNTEAFF; cdr3_nt: TGTGCCAGCGGTCCAGGAAAAGGCCTGAACACTGAAGCTTTCTTT
j_call: TRBJ2-4; clone_size: NA; d_call: TRBD1; v_call: TRBV5-4; cdr3_aa: CATTPGQGKRYF; cdr3_nt: TGTGCCACCACTCCAGGACAGGGGAAGAGGTACTTC
j_call: TRBJ1-2; clone_size: NA; d_call: NA; v_call: TRBV6-5; cdr3_aa: CASSREAVNYGYTF; cdr3_nt: TGTGCCAGCAGCCGCGAAGCGGTTAACTATGGCTACACCTTC
j_call: TRBJ1-5; clone_size: once; d_call: TRBD1; v_call: TRBV5-6; cdr3_aa: CASSLNQQGGDSNQPQHF; cdr3_nt: TGTGCCAGCAGCTTGAACCAACAGGGGGGGGATAGCAATCAGCCCCAGCATTTT
j_call: TRBJ2-3; clone_size: NA; d_call: TRBD1; v_call: TRBV10-3; cdr3_aa: CATGPGGWATDTQYF; cdr3_nt: TGTGCCACGGGGCCAGGGGGATGGGCCACAGATACGCAGTATTTT
j_call: TRBJ2-1; clone_size: NA; d_call: NA; v_call: TRBV5-1; cdr3_aa: CASSFQGPRQWYNEQFF; cdr3_nt: TGCGCCAGCAGCTTCCAGGGGCCCCGGCAGTGGTACAATGAGCAGTTCTTC
j_call: TRBJ1-1; clone_size: NA; d_call: NA; v_call: TRBV11-1; cdr3_aa: CASSLVHRRNTEAFF; cdr3_nt: TGTGCCAGCAGCTTAGTTCACCGTAGGAACACTGAAGCTTTCTTT
j_call: TRBJ2-3; clone_size: once; d_call: TRBD1; v_call: TRBV5-1; cdr3_aa: CASSLHRTGGAPDTQYF; cdr3_nt: TGCGCCAGCAGCTTACACCGGACAGGGGGCGCCCCGGATACGCAGTATTTT
j_call: TRBJ2-4; clone_size: NA; d_call: TRBD1; v_call: TRBV4-1; cdr3_aa: CASRGTGGQNIQYF; cdr3_nt: TGCGCCAGCAGGGGGACAGGGGGCCAAAACATTCAGTACTTC
j_call: TRBJ1-2; clone_size: NA; d_call: TRBD1; v_call: TRBV4-1; cdr3_aa: CASSHFHSRDRSLFGYTF; cdr3_nt: TGCGCCAGCAGCCATTTCCACAGCAGGGACAGGTCGCTGTTTGGCTACACCTTC
j_call: TRBJ2-7; clone_size: NA; d_call: NA; v_call: TRBV28; cdr3_aa: CASSLDREASGAIYEQYF; cdr3_nt: TGTGCCAGCAGTCTGGACAGGGAGGCTAGCGGGGCAATCTACGAGCAGTACTTC
j_call: TRBJ2-2; clone_size: NA; d_call: NA; v_call: TRBV5-1; cdr3_aa: CASSSTGVANTGELFF; cdr3_nt: TGCGCCAGCAGCTCCACGGGGGTCGCGAACACCGGGGAGCTGTTTTTT
j_call: TRBJ1-5; clone_size: NA; d_call: NA; v_call: TRBV19; cdr3_aa: CASSSRRICNQPQHF; cdr3_nt: TGTGCCAGTAGTAGCCGGAGGATTTGTAATCAGCCCCAGCATTTT
j_call: TRBJ1-4; clone_size: NA; d_call: NA; v_call: TRBV7-8; cdr3_aa: CASSPAPRRVYEKLFF; cdr3_nt: TGTGCCAGCAGCCCAGCCCCGAGGAGGGTTTATGAAAAACTGTTTTTT
j_call: TRBJ2-3; clone_size: NA; d_call: TRBD2; v_call: TRBV7-8; cdr3_aa: CASSSVTSGTTHTQYF; cdr3_nt: TGTGCCAGCAGCTCGGTGACTAGCGGGACGACGCATACGCAGTATTTT
j_call: TRBJ1-4; clone_size: NA; d_call: TRBD1; v_call: TRBV4-1; cdr3_aa: CASSLRDRGGLATNEKLFF; cdr3_nt: TGCGCCAGCAGCCTCCGGGACAGGGGGGGCCTGGCGACTAATGAAAAACTGTTTTTT
j_call: TRBJ2-7; clone_size: NA; d_call: NA; v_call: TRBV28; cdr3_aa: CASTKATYSYEQYF; cdr3_nt: TGTGCCAGCACTAAGGCCACCTACTCCTACGAGCAGTACTTC
j_call: TRBJ2-7; clone_size: NA; d_call: TRBD2; v_call: TRBV5-6; cdr3_aa: CASSPYSGLAGGSEQYF; cdr3_nt: TGTGCCAGCAGCCCCTACAGCGGACTAGCGGGAGGAAGCGAGCAGTACTTC
j_call: TRBJ2-5; clone_size: NA; d_call: NA; v_call: TRBV5-1; cdr3_aa: CASSGPLAQVLGETQYF; cdr3_nt: TGCGCCAGCAGCGGACCACTAGCTCAGGTGTTGGGAGAGACCCAGTACTTC
j_call: TRBJ2-5; clone_size: NA; d_call: TRBD2; v_call: TRBV30; cdr3_aa: CAWIHRGTSGTMKKETQYF; cdr3_nt: TGTGCCTGGATTCACCGAGGGACTAGCGGGACGATGAAGAAAGAGACCCAGTACTTC
j_call: TRBJ2-3; clone_size: NA; d_call: TRBD2; v_call: TRBV2; cdr3_aa: CASSEVPPHRGGLPFSTDTQYF; cdr3_nt: TGTGCCAGCAGTGAAGTCCCCCCTCATCGGGGGGGCTTACCTTTTAGCACAGATACGCAGTATTTT
j_call: TRBJ1-1; clone_size: NA; d_call: NA; v_call: TRBV7-9; cdr3_aa: CASSLGGADTEAFF; cdr3_nt: TGTGCCAGCAGCTTAGGGGGAGCGGACACTGAAGCTTTCTTT
j_call: TRBJ2-7; clone_size: NA; d_call: TRBD1; v_call: TRBV5-4; cdr3_aa: CASRRDRAYEQYF; cdr3_nt: TGTGCCAGCAGAAGGGACAGGGCCTACGAGCAGTACTTC
j_call: TRBJ1-4; clone_size: NA; d_call: TRBD1; v_call: TRBV5-4; cdr3_aa: CASSLGQGDEKLFF; cdr3_nt: TGTGCCAGCAGCTTGGGACAGGGGGATGAAAAACTGTTTTTT
j_call: TRBJ2-5; clone_size: NA; d_call: NA; v_call: TRBV5-6; cdr3_aa: CASSFPRDGGWETQYF; cdr3_nt: TGTGCCAGCAGCTTCCCCCGGGATGGGGGGTGGGAGACCCAGTACTTC
j_call: TRBJ2-7; clone_size: NA; d_call: NA; v_call: TRBV18; cdr3_aa: CASSDEGSLTYEQYF; cdr3_nt: TGTGCCAGCTCAGACGAGGGGTCCTTAACCTACGAGCAGTACTTC
j_call: TRBJ2-1; clone_size: NA; d_call: TRBD2; v_call: TRBV9; cdr3_aa: CASSVATSVPGRSYNEQFF; cdr3_nt: TGTGCCAGCAGCGTAGCGACTAGCGTCCCGGGTAGGTCCTACAATGAGCAGTTCTTC
j_call: TRBJ2-1; clone_size: few; d_call: NA; v_call: TRBV7-2; cdr3_aa: CASSLFPTGSSYNEQFF; cdr3_nt: TGTGCCAGCAGCTTATTCCCGACTGGAAGCTCCTACAATGAGCAGTTCTTC
j_call: TRBJ2-2; clone_size: NA; d_call: NA; v_call: TRBV5-1; cdr3_aa: CASSLGPGVLTGELFF; cdr3_nt: TGCGCCAGCAGCTTGGGCCCAGGGGTCCTCACCGGGGAGCTGTTTTTT
j_call: TRBJ1-1; clone_size: NA; d_call: NA; v_call: TRBV4-2; cdr3_aa: CASSGGSQKNTEAFF; cdr3_nt: TGTGCCAGCAGCGGGGGTTCTCAAAAGAACACTGAAGCTTTCTTT
j_call: TRBJ2-7; clone_size: NA; d_call: TRBD1; v_call: TRBV2; cdr3_aa: CASSPLYRGPGYEQYF; cdr3_nt: TGTGCCAGCAGCCCCCTCTACAGGGGGCCTGGGTACGAGCAGTACTTC
j_call: TRBJ2-2; clone_size: once; d_call: TRBD2; v_call: TRBV27; cdr3_aa: CASSWTSGITGELFF; cdr3_nt: TGTGCCAGCAGCTGGACTAGCGGTATCACCGGGGAGCTGTTTTTT
j_call: TRBJ2-7; clone_size: NA; d_call: NA; v_call: TRBV7-2; cdr3_aa: CASSFGAREGAYEQYF; cdr3_nt: TGTGCCAGCAGCTTTGGGGCCAGGGAGGGGGCCTACGAGCAGTACTTC
j_call: TRBJ2-7; clone_size: NA; d_call: TRBD1; v_call: TRBV15; cdr3_aa: CATSRDWDRVYEQYF; cdr3_nt: TGTGCCACCAGCAGAGATTGGGACAGAGTCTACGAGCAGTACTTC
j_call: TRBJ2-3; clone_size: once; d_call: TRBD2; v_call: TRBV27; cdr3_aa: CASSTDCTGGADTQYF; cdr3_nt: TGTGCCAGCAGTACGGACTGTACGGGGGGAGCAGATACGCAGTATTTT
j_call: TRBJ1-4; clone_size: NA; d_call: NA; v_call: TRBV27; cdr3_aa: CASSRGQPNEKLFF; cdr3_nt: TGTGCCAGCAGTCGCGGACAGCCTAATGAAAAACTGTTTTTT
j_call: TRBJ1-2; clone_size: NA; d_call: NA; v_call: TRBV5-4; cdr3_aa: CASSLYRASYGYTF; cdr3_nt: TGTGCCAGCAGCTTGTACAGGGCTAGCTATGGCTACACCTTC
j_call: TRBJ2-7; clone_size: NA; d_call: TRBD1; v_call: TRBV28; cdr3_aa: CASSPRQGGYEQYF; cdr3_nt: TGTGCCAGCAGTCCCCGACAGGGGGGCTACGAGCAGTACTTC
j_call: TRBJ1-2; clone_size: NA; d_call: NA; v_call: TRBV5-4; cdr3_aa: CASSWAGQGNPGGYTF; cdr3_nt: TGTGCCAGCAGCTGGGCGGGGCAGGGGAACCCGGGGGGCTACACCTTC
j_call: TRBJ2-5; clone_size: NA; d_call: TRBD1; v_call: TRBV5-1; cdr3_aa: CASSSDREETQYF; cdr3_nt: TGCGCCAGCAGCTCCGACAGGGAAGAGACCCAGTACTTC
j_call: TRBJ2-1; clone_size: NA; d_call: NA; v_call: TRBV4-1; cdr3_aa: CASSQERVWGSYNEQFF; cdr3_nt: TGCGCCAGCAGCCAAGAACGGGTGTGGGGCTCCTACAATGAGCAGTTCTTC
j_call: TRBJ2-3; clone_size: NA; d_call: NA; v_call: TRBV6-5; cdr3_aa: CASSNQARTQYF; cdr3_nt: TGTGCCAGCTCCAACCAAGCTAGAACGCAGTATTTT